The 15 T cell receptor beta chains presented below share a single source sample, sequenced in a study of blood T cell repertoires in COVID-19. Clones were read by immunoSEQ multiplex PCR, and TCRdb kept only the in-frame ones, dropping some. The data show around 80,000 clones, around 80% seen once. The sequencing input was peripheral blood. All receptors come from a man aged 55 to 70 with acute or convalescent COVID-19.

This chain joins TRBV6-6 and TRBJ1-2; TRBD1 aligns across 10 bases. The length of the CDR3 is 15 residues. J gave up 3 bases and V 6 bases, and 7 bases lay outside the gene matches. Germline loops: CDR1 MNHNY, CDR2 SVGAGI (reference sequence). In DNA, the CDR3 is TGTGCCAGCAGGCCCGGGACAGGGGTGGACTATGGCTACACCTTC. The encoded protein is CASRPGTGVDYGYTF.

The chain is built from TRBV7-2 and TRBJ1-6; perhaps TRBD1 as D (5 bases). Germline V gene sequence: CDR1 SGHTA, CDR2 FQGNSA. The CDR3 has 14 amino acids. The V end was cut by 1 base, the J end by 9 bases, with 10 bases between. CDR3 in amino acids: CASSLEGRGSPLHF. CDR3 bases: TGTGCCAGCAGCTTAGAGGGAAGGGGTTCACCCCTCCACTTT.

A few counts support this clone. The rearrangement links TRBV19 to TRBJ2-7; 16 bases are a match to TRBD2. The CDR3 totals 15 residues. Germline-derived CDR1 and CDR2 are LNHDA and SQIVND (reference sequence). Trimming cost V 5 bases and J 5 bases; bases outside gene matches: 3. CDR3 protein: CASSAGTSGRDEQYF. DNA of the CDR3: TGTGCCAGTAGTGCAGGGACTAGCGGGAGGGACGAGCAGTACTTC.

This clone was recorded a few times. The gene calls are TRBV5-6 and TRBJ2-7; the match to TRBD1 covers 11 bases. CDR3 length: 15 residues. With 4 bases clipped from V and 2 bases from J, the junction kept 5 bases outside the gene matches. Germline V gene data show CDR1 as SGHDT and CDR2 as YYEEEE. The CDR3 is CASSAGTGGPYEQYF. The CDR3 bases are TGTGCCAGCAGCGCGGGGACAGGGGGACCCTACGAGCAGTACTTC.

This chain connects TRBV6-2 or TRBV6-3 to TRBJ2-3; D remains ambiguous. Germline CDR1 MNHEY, CDR2 SVGEGT. Trimming cost V 2 bases and J 5 bases, with 2 bases left between them. The CDR3 runs 11 residues. This CDR3 reads CASSYLDTQYF. The CDR3 region has the DNA TGTGCCAGCAGTTACCTAGATACGCAGTATTTT.

This clone was seen a single time. The rearrangement uses TRBV7-2 and TRBJ1-5, with 9 positions matching TRBD1. The J segment lost 3 bases and the V segment lost 6 bases, leaving 6 bases of the junction unmatched. This CDR3 comprises 15 residues. Germline lookup yields CDR1 SGHTA and CDR2 FQGNSA. The DNA for the CDR3 is TGTGCCAGCAGTTTTACAGGGGGCAACAATCAGCCCCAGCATTTT. This sequence encodes CASSFTGGNNQPQHF.

The rearrangement uses TRBV20-1 and TRBJ2-3; unclear D gene. CDR1 is DFQATT and CDR2 is SNEGSKA in the germline V gene (reference sequence). This CDR3 contains 15 residues. Trimming removed 3 bases at V and 0 bases at J, with 13 bases between. The CDR3 loop reads CSASSLSSSTDTQYF. The DNA of the CDR3 is TGCAGTGCTAGTTCTTTATCCTCTAGCACAGATACGCAGTATTTT.

This clone has just one count. The CDR3 reads CASSPRQKETQYF. The CDR3 nucleotides are TGTGCCAGCTCACCGCGACAGAAAGAGACCCAGTACTTC. The chain combines TRBV18 with TRBJ2-5, with D possibly matching TRBD1 (5 bases). Per germline, CDR1 KGHSH and CDR2 LQKENI. CDR3 length equals 13 residues. Trimming removed 3 bases at V and 3 bases at J, with 8 bases between.

This clone was observed once. The rearrangement uses TRBV7-8 and TRBJ2-5, with D perhaps matching TRBD2 (5 bases). V shed 3 bases and J shed 5 bases, with 13 bases lying between them. The CDR3 has 14 residues. Germline V gene sequence: CDR1 SGHVS, CDR2 FQNEAQ. CDR3 sequence (DNA): TGTGCCAGCAGCTTTTTGGACTGGGAGGAGACCCAGTACTTC. Translating gives CASSFLDWEETQYF.

The sample holds many counts of this clone. The chain couples TRBV6-5 to TRBJ2-7, with 9 positions matching TRBD2. J lost 2 bases, V lost 6 bases, and 5 bases had no gene match. This CDR3 spans 14 amino acids. Germline values: CDR1 MNHEY, CDR2 SVGAGI. CDR3 nucleotide sequence: TGTGCCAGCAGCGTTAGCGGGGGCACCTACGAGCAGTACTTC. Translated: CASSVSGGTYEQYF.

The chain carries TRBV11-3 and TRBJ2-1; the D gene is possibly TRBD1 (6 bases). The germline V gene has CDR1 SGHNT and CDR2 YENEEA. The CDR3 is 15 amino acids. The V end lost 5 bases, the J end lost 10 bases, and 21 bases lay between the germline ends. Here the CDR3 DNA reads TGTGCCAGCAGCGAGGGGGAGAGGGTGCCGAGAGAGCAGTTCTTC. It encodes CASSEGERVPREQFF.

The V and J genes are TRBV24-1 and TRBJ2-3, with 8 positions matching TRBD2. Germline CDR1 is KGHDR and CDR2 is SFDVKD. V gave up 5 bases and J gave up 5 bases; unmatched junction bases: 2. This CDR3 spans 13 amino acids. This chain's CDR3 is CATSGLAGDTQYF. CDR3 nucleotide sequence: TGTGCCACCAGTGGGCTAGCGGGAGATACGCAGTATTTT.

The chain employs TRBV7-2 and TRBJ2-3; 7 positions agree with TRBD1. Germline CDR1 and CDR2: SGHTA and FQGNSA. The CDR3 spans 14 residues. Trimming removed 4 bases from V and 6 bases from J; junction bases left unmatched: 7. CDR3 nucleotide sequence: TGTGCCAGCAGCTCTTACAGGGGAACGGATACGCAGTATTTT. Residues: CASSSYRGTDTQYF.

The V call is TRBV2, the J call TRBJ2-3, with 7 nucleotides matching TRBD2. The CDR3 extends over 15 amino acids. CDR1 is SNHLY, CDR2 FYNNEI, per germline. The junction had 5 bases not matched to a gene; V was cut back by 4 bases and J by 1 base. CDR3 nucleotide sequence: TGTGCCAGCAGTGTTCTGGCGGGGGGCACAGATACGCAGTATTTT. Amino acid sequence: CASSVLAGGTDTQYF.

V is TRBV6-6 and J is TRBJ1-2; D gene ambiguous. CDR1 is MNHNY, CDR2 SVGAGI, per germline (reference sequence). The CDR3 runs to 14 residues. Trimming pared 5 bases from V and 4 bases from J, leaving 14 bases between. The CDR3 DNA reads TGTGCCAGCAGTAGGATGGGAGAAGGCTATGGCTACACCTTC. Translation gives CASSRMGEGYGYTF.